What follows are 32 T cell receptor beta chains derived from one specimen sequenced in a study of blood T cell repertoires in COVID-19 (TCRdb year 2020). Library preparation used the immunoSEQ multiplex PCR assay. Drawn from immuneACCESS, this table holds only the in-frame rearrangements with V and J called that TCRdb kept. Clones are partly lost; checked studies trace under half to an unresolved V gene and leave the rest unexplained. Recorded for this sample are over 450,000 clones; 85% to 90% of them occurred a single time. The leading ten clones occupy about 8% of the sample. Material for sequencing was peripheral blood. These receptor sequences come from a woman aged 45-60 years with COVID-19, enrolled during active disease.

CDR3 amino acids: CASSDRGLAGTDTQYF. The CDR3 coding sequence is TGTGCCAGCAGTGATCGCGGACTAGCGGGAACAGATACGCAGTATTTT. This chain uses TRBV6-1 with TRBJ2-3, with 12 bases matching TRBD2. CDR1 is MNHNS, CDR2 SASEGT, per germline. The CDR3 length is 16 residues. V was clipped by 3 bases and J by 3 bases; unmatched bases: 4.

The rearrangement links TRBV12-5 to TRBJ2-7; 7 bases are a match to TRBD1. With 4 bases clipped from V and 2 bases from J, the junction kept 8 bases outside the gene matches. From germline, CDR1 is LGHNT and CDR2 FRNRAP. The CDR3 spans 15 residues. Here the CDR3 reads CASGSPRGSTYEQYF. The CDR3 coding sequence is TGTGCTAGTGGTTCGCCCAGGGGGAGTACCTACGAGCAGTACTTC.

This chain uses TRBV19 with TRBJ1-1, with a weak D call TRBD1 (6 bases). Germline V gene sequence: CDR1 LNHDA, CDR2 SQIVND (reference sequence). The germline V and J ends were trimmed by 6 bases and 1 base, with 9 bases remaining between them. The CDR3 spans 13 residues. DNA for the CDR3: TGTGCCAGTAGGTTGGGACAGAACACTGAAGCTTTCTTT. Encoded protein: CASRLGQNTEAFF.

The chain employs TRBV28 and TRBJ2-6; the match to TRBD1 covers 8 bases. V lost 9 bases to trimming and J lost 0 bases; unmatched junction nucleotides: 7. Germline lookup yields CDR1 MDHEN and CDR2 SYDVKM. The CDR3 has 16 residues. CDR3 sequence (DNA): TGTGCCAGTGAGGCAGGGGGCGCCTCTGGGGCCAACGTCCTGACTTTC. It is translated as CASEAGGASGANVLTF. The full variable domain, its missing parts supplied by reference TRBV28 and TRBJ2-6, is DVKVTQSSRYLVKRTGEKVFLECVQDMDHENMFWYRQDPGLGLRLIYFSYDVKMKEKGDIPEGYSVSREKKERFSLILESASTNQTSMYLCASEAGGASGANVLTFGAGSRLTVL.

This chain joins TRBV18 and TRBJ2-7, with TRBD2 matching over 8 bases. This CDR3 has 15 residues. J gave up 0 bases and V 3 bases, and 4 bases lay outside the gene matches. Germline CDR1 is KGHSH and CDR2 is LQKENI. The CDR3 DNA follows: TGTGCCAGCTCACCGAGACTAGCGCTCTCCTACGAGCAGTACTTC. This codes for CASSPRLALSYEQYF.

The chain combines TRBV4-2 with TRBJ1-1; the match to TRBD1 covers 7 bases. The CDR3 is 14 residues long. CDR1 and CDR2 from the germline V gene are LGHNA and YNFKEQ. Trimming cost V 0 bases and J 8 bases; bases outside gene matches: 6. The CDR3 protein is CASSQDTRGAEAFF. The CDR3, as DNA: TGTGCCAGCAGCCAAGATACCAGGGGGGCAGAAGCTTTCTTT.

The chain has TRBV6-6 and TRBJ1-3; a weak D match, TRBD1 (5 bases). CDR3 length equals 14 residues. Germline values: CDR1 MNHNY, CDR2 SVGAGI (reference sequence). With 8 bases removed from V and 0 bases from J, the gap between germline ends came to 11 bases. The CDR3 DNA follows: TGTGCCAGCCGCGAGACAGCCTCTGGAAACACCATATATTTT. Translating it yields CASRETASGNTIYF.

The chain employs TRBV12-3 or TRBV12-4 and TRBJ1-1, with TRBD1 matching 10 bases. V trimming: 6 bases; J trimming: 8 bases; junction bases outside the gene matches: 6. The CDR3 sequence is 13 residues long. CDR3: CASRDRGRSEAFF. CDR3 DNA sequence: TGTGCCAGCAGAGACAGGGGGCGGTCGGAAGCTTTCTTT.

The rearrangement joins TRBV19 to TRBJ1-1; possible D gene TRBD1, 6 bases. The V gene lost 0 bases and the J gene lost 3 bases, with 8 bases spanning the gap. The germline gives CDR1 LNHDA, CDR2 SQIVND (reference sequence). This CDR3 comprises 14 residues. The CDR3 coding sequence is TGTGCCAGTAGTATAGAACCAGGGGACACTGAAGCTTTCTTT. Translating it yields CASSIEPGDTEAFF.

This clone was counted between two and nine times. The J gene is TRBJ2-7, the V gene TRBV4-2; tentatively, D is TRBD1 (6 bases). The CDR3 loop spans 14 amino acids. The germline V and J ends were trimmed by 5 bases and 0 bases, with 11 bases remaining between them. Germline assignment: CDR1 LGHNA and CDR2 YNFKEQ. The CDR3 nucleotides are TGTGCCAGCAGCATGGACAGCGGCTCCTACGAGCAGTACTTC. Its translation is CASSMDSGSYEQYF.

The chain is built from TRBV28 and TRBJ2-5; tentative D call: TRBD1 (6 bases). Germline assignment: CDR1 MDHEN and CDR2 SYDVKM. The CDR3 is made up of 14 amino acids. With 7 bases removed from V and 6 bases from J, the gap between germline ends came to 18 bases. The CDR3 protein is CASTEQWGQKTQYF. The CDR3 DNA reads as TGTGCCAGCACCGAACAATGGGGACAAAAGACCCAGTACTTC. The full variable domain, its missing parts supplied by reference TRBV28 and TRBJ2-5, is DVKVTQSSRYLVKRTGEKVFLECVQDMDHENMFWYRQDPGLGLRLIYFSYDVKMKEKGDIPEGYSVSREKKERFSLILESASTNQTSMYLCASTEQWGQKTQYFGPGTRLLVL.

This clone was observed once. The chain combines TRBV2 with TRBJ2-7; D is possibly TRBD2 (7 bases). The CDR3 runs to 11 residues. Deletions cut 8 bases from V and 6 bases from J, with 11 bases between. Looked up from germline, CDR1 is SNHLY and CDR2 is FYNNEI. The CDR3 DNA reads as TGTGCCAGCGGGGGGGCCTTCGAGCAGTACTTC. Translated, it gives CASGGAFEQYF.

V gene TRBV28 combines with J gene TRBJ1-2; possible D gene TRBD1, 5 bases. CDR3 length: 14 amino acids. The V gene's germline CDR1 is MDHEN and CDR2 SYDVKM. Trimming shortened V by 5 bases and J by 5 bases, and 15 bases separated the two germline ends. CDR3 nucleotides: TGTGCCAGCAGTCCACCCCGGGGGGTTTATGGCTACACCTTC. This sequence encodes CASSPPRGVYGYTF.

Notes on this clone: Different DNA sequences within this sample yield the same CDR3. CDR3 in DNA: TGTGCCAGCTCACCACGGGCAGGGGGCACTGAAGCTTTCTTT. It codes for CASSPRAGGTEAFF. The chain couples TRBV18 to TRBJ1-1; 7 positions agree with TRBD1. CDR3 length equals 14 residues. Germline lookup yields CDR1 KGHSH and CDR2 LQKENI. Trimming took 1 base from V and 4 from J; bases not matched to a gene: 3.

The chain links TRBV28 to TRBJ2-6; possible D gene TRBD1, 6 bases. CDR1 MDHEN and CDR2 SYDVKM come from the germline V gene. Trimming removed 7 bases at V and 4 bases at J, with 11 bases between. The CDR3 is 14 amino acids. For the CDR3, the DNA is TGTGCCAGCAACAGGGTCGGAGGGGCCAACGTCCTGACTTTC. It specifies CASNRVGGANVLTF.

The chain is built from TRBV2 and TRBJ1-4; the D gene is possibly TRBD1 (5 bases). The germline V gene encodes CDR1 SNHLY and CDR2 FYNNEI. Trimming shortened V by 6 bases and J by 4 bases, and 12 bases separated the two germline ends. The CDR3 extends over 14 amino acids. The CDR3 loop is CASRLGRGNEKLFF. CDR3 coding DNA: TGTGCCAGCAGGCTTGGGAGGGGTAATGAAAAACTGTTTTTT. The full variable domain, completed using reference TRBV2 and TRBJ1-4, is EPEVTQTPSHQVTQMGQEVILRCVPISNHLYFYWYRQILGQKVEFLVSFYNNEISEKSEIFDDQFSVERPDGSNFTLKIRSTKLEDSAMYFCASRLGRGNEKLFFGSGTQLSVL.

This clone was picked up one time. The chain couples TRBV27 to TRBJ1-4; tentative D call: TRBD1 (5 bases). Trimming removed 5 bases at V and 7 bases at J, with 17 bases between. Germline CDR1 MNHEY, CDR2 SMNVEV (reference sequence). The CDR3 contains 15 residues. DNA of the CDR3: TGTGCCAGCAGTCCCGGGACTTCGAGGAGTGAAAAACTGTTTTTT. Protein: CASSPGTSRSEKLFF.

This sequence joins TRBV11-2 and TRBJ1-2; the D is unclear. This CDR3 comprises 13 residues. Germline V gene sequence: CDR1 SGHAT, CDR2 FQNNGV. V lost 6 bases to trimming and J lost 1 base, with 9 bases between them. The CDR3 region is CASRNTDNYGYTF. CDR3 sequence (DNA): TGTGCCAGCAGGAACACAGATAACTATGGCTACACCTTC.

The gene calls are TRBV5-5 and TRBJ1-5; D might be TRBD1 (6 bases). The V and J ends lost 4 bases and 5 bases respectively, with 16 bases between them. The CDR3 spans 15 residues. Germline assignment: CDR1 SGHKS and CDR2 YYEKEE (reference sequence). CDR3 DNA: TGTGCCAGCAGCCGACACAGGGCCGGAGATCAGCCCCAGCATTTT. Its protein product is CASSRHRAGDQPQHF.

This chain connects TRBV7-2 to TRBJ1-2; no reliable D call. Germline CDR1 is SGHTA and CDR2 is FQGNSA. Deletions cut 0 bases from V and 1 base from J, with 6 bases between. This CDR3 contains 14 residues. Here the CDR3 DNA reads TGTGCCAGCAGCTTAGCGGCCAGTAACTATGGCTACACCTTC. Amino acids: CASSLAASNYGYTF.

This sequence joins TRBV15 and TRBJ1-4; D is ambiguous. CDR3 length: 14 amino acids. Trimming pared 0 bases from V and 7 bases from J, leaving 9 bases between. Germline V gene sequence: CDR1 LNHNV, CDR2 YYDKDF (reference sequence). The CDR3 loop is CATSRDIGSEKLFF. For the CDR3, the DNA is TGTGCCACCAGCAGAGATATCGGGAGTGAAAAACTGTTTTTT.

This chain links TRBV27 with TRBJ1-1; no definite D call. Trimming took 4 bases from V and 1 from J, leaving 13 bases between them. Looked up from germline, CDR1 is MNHEY and CDR2 is SMNVEV (reference sequence). The CDR3 has 15 amino acids. In nucleotides, the CDR3 is TGTGCCAGCAGTTCCCCGGGGAGGGCGAACACTGAAGCTTTCTTT. Translation: CASSSPGRANTEAFF.

V usage is TRBV28 and J usage is TRBJ2-6, with unresolved D. The length of the CDR3 is 16 residues. Between the trimmed V and J ends, which lost 4 bases and 0 bases, there was a span of 10 bases. The germline gives CDR1 MDHEN, CDR2 SYDVKM. CDR3 coding DNA: TGTGCCAGCAGTTCTTTACTTGGCTCTGGGGCCAACGTCCTGACTTTC. Protein sequence: CASSSLLGSGANVLTF. Complete variable domain (other parts from reference TRBV28 and TRBJ2-6): DVKVTQSSRYLVKRTGEKVFLECVQDMDHENMFWYRQDPGLGLRLIYFSYDVKMKEKGDIPEGYSVSREKKERFSLILESASTNQTSMYLCASSSLLGSGANVLTFGAGSRLTVL.

The V gene is TRBV5-1, the J gene TRBJ2-5, with TRBD2 identical over 8 bases. This CDR3 has 16 amino acids. Trimming at V came to 3 bases and at J to 2 bases, leaving 9 bases not matched to a gene. Germline V gene sequence: CDR1 SGHRS, CDR2 YFSETQ. For the CDR3, the DNA is TGCGCCAGCAGCTCGCCGGGACTAGGGGTTCAAGAGACCCAGTACTTC. Amino acid sequence: CASSSPGLGVQETQYF.

The CDR3 sequence is CASLPRTVGEKLFF. CDR3 bases: TGTGCCAGTCTCCCTAGGACAGTCGGTGAAAAACTGTTTTTT. The rearrangement uses TRBV2 and TRBJ1-4, with a weak D call TRBD1 (6 bases). Germline V gives CDR1 SNHLY, CDR2 FYNNEI. The V end lost 9 bases, the J end lost 7 bases, and 18 bases lay between the germline ends. The CDR3 consists of 14 residues.

The genes are TRBV11-3 and TRBJ2-7; possibly TRBD2 for D (6 bases). The V and J ends lost 5 bases and 0 bases respectively, with 14 bases between them. From germline, CDR1 is SGHNT and CDR2 YENEEA. CDR3 length: 15 residues. CDR3 in amino acids: CASSPGGRSSYEQYF. DNA of the CDR3: TGTGCCAGCAGCCCAGGAGGGAGAAGCTCCTACGAGCAGTACTTC. Combining the CDR3 with reference TRBV11-3 and TRBJ2-7 gives the whole variable domain EAGVVQSPRYKIIEKKQPVAFWCNPISGHNTLYWYLQNLGQGPELLIRYENEEAVDDSQLPKDRFSAERLKGVDSTLKIQPAELGDSAVYLCASSPGGRSSYEQYFGPGTRLTVT.

The rearrangement links TRBV24-1 to TRBJ1-1; the D is unclear. The CDR3 runs to 13 residues. V was pared by 3 bases and J by 0 bases, with 4 bases between. Germline V CDR1 and CDR2: KGHDR, SFDVKD. The CDR3 region has the DNA TGTGCCACCAGTGATAGCGTGAACACTGAAGCTTTCTTT. Translated, it gives CATSDSVNTEAFF.

This chain links TRBV30 with TRBJ2-7, with a possible D match to TRBD1 (5 bases). Looked up from germline, CDR1 is GTSNPN and CDR2 is SVGIG (reference sequence). V was shortened by 3 bases and J by 5 bases, with 20 bases between the two germline ends. CDR3 length: 15 residues. The CDR3 loop reads CAWSWAGMSKDEQYF. As DNA, the CDR3 is TGTGCCTGGAGCTGGGCAGGGATGAGTAAAGACGAGCAGTACTTC.

This chain joins TRBV11-2 and TRBJ1-2; tentative D call: TRBD1 (5 bases). V was pared by 7 bases and J by 5 bases, with 17 bases between. The CDR3 is 14 amino acids. Germline CDR1 SGHAT, CDR2 FQNNGV. CDR3 sequence reads: CASTLPGGPYGYTF. CDR3 DNA sequence: TGTGCCAGCACCCTCCCCGGGGGACCTTATGGCTACACCTTC.

With respect to this clone: Within the sample, other DNA sequences also encode this same CDR3. CDR3 in amino acids: CASSIVGGPGYTF. The CDR3 DNA follows: TGTGCCAGTAGTATCGTGGGGGGGCCTGGCTACACCTTC. V is TRBV19 and J is TRBJ1-2; TRBD1 is a possible D gene (6 bases). The ends were cut back, 3 bases at V and 7 bases at J, with 12 bases in the middle. This CDR3 region has 13 residues. CDR1 and CDR2 (germline): LNHDA, SQIVND (reference sequence). The full variable domain, rest sourced from reference TRBV19 and TRBJ1-2, is DGGITQSPKYLFRKEGQNVTLSCEQNLNHDAMYWYRQDPGQGLRLIYYSQIVNDFQKGDIAEGYSVSREKKESFPLTVTSAQKNPTAFYLCASSIVGGPGYTFGSGTRLTVV.

This chain uses TRBV19 with TRBJ1-5; D is undetermined. Germline V gene data show CDR1 as LNHDA and CDR2 as SQIVND (reference sequence). The V end lost 7 bases, the J end lost 2 bases, and 15 bases lay between the germline ends. The CDR3 has 15 residues. In nucleotides, the CDR3 is TGTGCCAGTACCATTGGACCCGGGGGCAATCAGCCCCAGCATTTT. Translation: CASTIGPGGNQPQHF.

V and J are TRBV9 and TRBJ2-1; no reliable D call. Germline V gene sequence: CDR1 SGDLS, CDR2 YYNGEE. This CDR3 comprises 15 residues. V was trimmed by 3 bases and J by 1 base, leaving 11 bases between them. The CDR3 here is CASSASGLSYNEQFF. The CDR3 DNA reads as TGTGCCAGCAGCGCGTCAGGCCTTTCCTACAATGAGCAGTTCTTC.